These 10 T cell receptor beta chains originate from one sample sequenced in a study of OX40 agonist ivuxolimab in advanced cancers. Produced via immunoSEQ multiplex PCR; TCRdb's table is partial and in-frame only. Among tens of thousands of clones listed, 94% were seen once. The sample was CD4+ or CD8+ T cells sorted from blood, taken in a trial of the OX40 agonist ivuxolimab. These receptors all stem from an adult with an advanced solid tumor such as melanoma, head and neck, liver or kidney cancer.

The rearrangement uses TRBV2 and TRBJ2-1; 9 bases align to TRBD2. CDR1 SNHLY and CDR2 FYNNEI come from the germline V gene. The trim removed 2 bases at V and 4 bases at J, leaving 3 bases unmatched. This CDR3 is built from 15 residues. The CDR3 sequence is CASSESAGGYNEQFF. The DNA for the CDR3 is TGTGCCAGCAGTGAATCAGCGGGGGGATACAATGAGCAGTTCTTC.

The chain is built from TRBV7-8 and TRBJ1-2; 9 bases align to TRBD1. After removal of 5 bases from V and 3 bases from J, the junction contained 10 bases not matched to a gene. Germline lookup yields CDR1 SGHVS and CDR2 FQNEAQ. CDR3 length: 16 amino acids. CDR3 residues: CASSLPHRGHYYGYTF. In DNA form, the CDR3 reads TGTGCCAGCAGCCTCCCTCACAGGGGGCACTACTATGGCTACACCTTC.

This chain links TRBV11-2 with TRBJ1-2, with D perhaps TRBD1 (6 bases). Deletions cut 6 bases from V and 5 bases from J, with 13 bases between. CDR3 length equals 13 residues. CDR1 and CDR2 (germline): SGHAT, FQNNGV. The CDR3 region is CASSPDSRYGYTF. In nucleotides, the CDR3 is TGTGCCAGCAGTCCGGACAGCCGGTATGGCTACACCTTC. Complete variable domain (other parts from reference TRBV11-2 and TRBJ1-2): EAGVAQSPRYKIIEKRQSVAFWCNPISGHATLYWYQQILGQGPKLLIQFQNNGVVDDSQLPKDRFSAERLKGVDSTLKIQPAKLEDSAVYLCASSPDSRYGYTFGSGTRLTVV.

The chain uses TRBV7-2 and TRBJ2-5, with 8 positions matching TRBD2. Germline V gene lookup returns CDR1 SGHTA and CDR2 FQGNSA. There are 15 residues in the CDR3. J was trimmed by 5 bases and V by 1 base; bases with no gene match: 6. CDR3 bases: TGTGCCAGCAGCTTAGGAGCGGGAGTTGGGGAGACCCAGTACTTC. Encoded protein: CASSLGAGVGETQYF.

The rearrangement joins TRBV27 to TRBJ1-2, with D possibly being TRBD1 (6 bases). Germline values: CDR1 MNHEY, CDR2 SMNVEV (reference sequence). Trimming removed 3 bases at V and 5 bases at J, with 13 bases between. The CDR3 loop spans 14 amino acids. DNA of the CDR3: TGTGCCAGCAGTTTGGGGGGCGCGGTATATGGCTACACCTTC. It yields the protein CASSLGGAVYGYTF.

The chain is built from TRBV27 and TRBJ1-5; unclear D gene. The CDR3 length is 14 residues. Trimming cost V 2 bases and J 1 base, with 6 bases left between them. Germline V gene sequence: CDR1 MNHEY, CDR2 SMNVEV (reference sequence). The CDR3: CASSLRVSNQPQHF. CDR3 bases: TGTGCCAGCAGTTTAAGGGTCAGCAATCAGCCCCAGCATTTT.

The V call is TRBV19, the J call TRBJ2-2; a weak D match, TRBD2 (6 bases). The CDR3 has 14 amino acids. Germline V gene sequence: CDR1 LNHDA, CDR2 SQIVND (reference sequence). V shed 2 bases and J shed 5 bases, with 9 bases lying between them. The CDR3 reads CASSIRSGTGELFF. CDR3 sequence (DNA): TGTGCCAGTAGTATAAGGAGCGGGACCGGGGAGCTGTTTTTT.

This rearrangement joins TRBV27 to TRBJ1-6, with 7 positions matching TRBD1. The CDR3 length is 14 residues. V shed 6 bases, J shed 9 bases, and the junction held 8 bases outside the gene matches. Per germline, CDR1 MNHEY and CDR2 SMNVEV (reference sequence). The CDR3 DNA reads TGTGCCAGCAGCGTAGAGGGGGCTGGTTCACCCCTCCACTTT. This gives the protein CASSVEGAGSPLHF.

This chain joins TRBV30 and TRBJ2-1; D is possibly TRBD2 (6 bases). V was trimmed by 5 bases and J by 4 bases, leaving 12 bases between them. CDR3 length: 13 amino acids. Germline V gene data show CDR1 as GTSNPN and CDR2 as SVGIG (reference sequence). This chain's CDR3 is CAWSFSGYNEQFF. The CDR3 DNA reads as TGTGCCTGGTCCTTTAGCGGTTACAATGAGCAGTTCTTC. The entire variable domain, with the rest obtained from reference TRBV30 and TRBJ2-1, is as follows: SQTIHQWPATLVQPVGSPLSLECTVEGTSNPNLYWYRQAAGRGLQLLFYSVGIGQISSEVPQNLSASRPQDRQFILSSKKLLLSDSGFYLCAWSFSGYNEQFFGPGTRLTVL.

This clone came up a few times. A read error may produce the germline difference seen at one junction end. The chain combines TRBV7-7 with TRBJ1-1; 7 bases fit TRBD1. This CDR3 has 13 amino acids. In germline, CDR1 is SSHAT, CDR2 FNYEAQ (reference sequence). The CDR3 DNA follows: TGTGCTAGCAGCTTAGGGGACAGCTATGAAGCTTTCTTT. Translated: CASSLGDSYEAFF.